The present entry profiles one T cell receptor beta chain with its context. Its antigen is unknown. Germline V gene lookup returns CDR1 DFQATT and CDR2 SNEGSKA (reference sequence). This CDR3 comprises 14 residues. Trimming took 0 bases from V and 3 from J; bases not matched to a gene: 2. The beta constant-region primer was an equimolar mix of two oligonucleotides covering TRBC1 and TRBC2. Nested alpha and beta constant-region primers with the SP2 primer drove four PCR rounds on ligated cDNA. The cDNA 3' end received a ligated single-stranded oligonucleotide carrying the SP2 primer and a 12-nucleotide UMI. TCRdb re-derived calls from the UMI-ligation and nested PCR reads in MiXCR, one entry per CDR3 protein. The sample records 95,000 to 110,000 distinct CDR3 sequences, roughly 15% being singletons. This record belongs to a study of naive and memory T cell subsets. Findings and limits, study-wide: Over 95% of naive TCR sequences appeared only once, unlike memory subsets. Expression changes during T cell differentiation may affect RNA-based TCR counts. A few larger clonotypes appeared in naive repertoires, especially CD8, possibly memory cells re-expressing CD45RA. From naive to CM, EM and EMRA, diversity decreased and Gini increased.

This receptor was obtained from a human donor in good health. What was sequenced was naive CD8+ T cells from blood. The chain links TRBV20-1 to TRBJ2-7; TRBD1 agrees at 10 bases. In nucleotides, the CDR3 is TGCAGTGCTAGAGAGCGGACAGGGGGCTACGAGCAGTACTTC. Its protein product is CSARERTGGYEQYF.